A single sample gave rise to the 29 T cell receptor beta chains below, sequenced in a study of T cell responses to AZD1222 COVID-19 vaccine. TCRdb's copy holds only in-frame clones and misses some; the assay was immunoSEQ multiplex PCR. Seen here are some 200,000 clones, roughly 94% observed once, and the top ten hold over 1.5%. The starting material was peripheral blood, obtained 28 days after the second dose of the MenACWY control vaccine. The receptors were gathered from an adult who received the MenACWY meningococcal vaccine as a control.

V usage is TRBV19 and J usage is TRBJ2-2; a weak D match, TRBD2 (6 bases). V was clipped by 3 bases and J by 7 bases, with 12 bases between them. The CDR3 is 14 amino acids. CDR1 is LNHDA, CDR2 SQIVND, per germline (reference sequence). CDR3 sequence reads: CASSMVGGVGELFF. The CDR3 DNA reads TGTGCCAGTAGTATGGTTGGCGGGGTCGGGGAGCTGTTTTTT. Supplemented by reference TRBV19 and TRBJ2-2, the full variable domain reads DGGITQSPKYLFRKEGQNVTLSCEQNLNHDAMYWYRQDPGQGLRLIYYSQIVNDFQKGDIAEGYSVSREKKESFPLTVTSAQKNPTAFYLCASSMVGGVGELFFGEGSRLTVL.

The CDR3 region is CASSPLVDANTEAFF. CDR3 sequence (DNA): TGCGCCAGCAGCCCCCTGGTAGACGCGAACACTGAAGCTTTCTTT. The chain recombines TRBV5-1 with TRBJ1-1; D unresolved. The CDR3 is 15 amino acids. V lost 4 bases to trimming and J lost 1 base, with 14 bases between them. CDR1 is SGHRS and CDR2 is YFSETQ in the germline V gene.

The rearrangement joins TRBV5-1 to TRBJ2-7, with 9 nucleotides matching TRBD1. CDR3 length equals 13 residues. From germline, CDR1 is SGHRS and CDR2 YFSETQ. V was clipped by 6 bases and J by 4 bases; unmatched bases: 5. CDR3 protein: CASTGQGRYEQYF. CDR3 in DNA: TGCGCCAGCACGGGACAGGGTCGGTACGAGCAGTACTTC.

A few counts support this clone. The gene calls are TRBV5-1 and TRBJ2-7; the D is unclear. The ends were cut back, 4 bases at V and 4 bases at J, with 12 bases in the middle. In germline, CDR1 is SGHRS, CDR2 YFSETQ. The CDR3 runs to 13 residues. In DNA, the CDR3 is TGCGCCAGCAGCCTTTCCCATCGGTACGAGCAGTACTTC. Its translation is CASSLSHRYEQYF.

The chain has TRBV10-3 and TRBJ1-4; D is undetermined. The ends were cut back, 3 bases at V and 4 bases at J, with 9 bases in the middle. The germline V gene encodes CDR1 ENHRY and CDR2 SYGVKD. The CDR3 loop spans 14 amino acids. CDR3 residues: CAISDQANNEKLFF. The DNA for the CDR3 is TGTGCCATCAGTGACCAGGCAAATAATGAAAAACTGTTTTTT.

The V call is TRBV20-1, the J call TRBJ2-7; no reliable D call. Trimming cost V 5 bases and J 7 bases, with 9 bases left between them. Germline V gene data show CDR1 as DFQATT and CDR2 as SNEGSKA (reference sequence). This CDR3 contains 10 residues. CDR3 nucleotides: TGCAGTGCTGGGCCGTATGAGCAGTACTTC. This encodes CSAGPYEQYF.

The V call is TRBV6-5, the J call TRBJ2-3, with 8 positions matching TRBD1. Germline CDR1 MNHEY, CDR2 SVGAGI. This CDR3 has 15 residues. With 2 bases clipped from V and 2 bases from J, the junction kept 3 bases outside the gene matches. The CDR3 nucleotides read TGTGCCAGCAGTTACGCGGGACAGGTCACAGATACGCAGTATTTT. Translation: CASSYAGQVTDTQYF.

The genes are TRBV2 and TRBJ2-5; D gene ambiguous. Trimming cost V 7 bases and J 1 base, with 16 bases left between them. The germline V gene has CDR1 SNHLY and CDR2 FYNNEI. The CDR3 covers 15 residues. CDR3 loop: CASNALRTGQETQYF. Here the CDR3 DNA reads TGTGCCAGCAATGCACTTCGGACGGGCCAAGAGACCCAGTACTTC.

The gene calls are TRBV19 and TRBJ1-6; tentative D call: TRBD1 (6 bases). Trimming stripped 1 base from V and 7 bases from J, with 8 bases between. In germline, CDR1 is LNHDA, CDR2 SQIVND (reference sequence). The CDR3 is 14 amino acids. The CDR3 sequence: CASSIGQANSPLHF. The CDR3 nucleotides read TGTGCCAGTAGTATAGGACAGGCGAATTCACCCCTCCACTTT.

The chain couples TRBV9 to TRBJ1-3; D unresolved. The CDR3 is 13 amino acids. The V gene's germline CDR1 is SGDLS and CDR2 YYNGEE. V gave up 6 bases and J gave up 0 bases, with 7 bases separating them. CDR3 protein: CASTVGSGNTIYF. Written as DNA, the CDR3 is TGTGCCAGCACCGTGGGCTCTGGAAACACCATATATTTT. The variable domain in full, with the rest retrieved from reference TRBV9 and TRBJ1-3, is DSGVTQTPKHLITATGQRVTLRCSPRSGDLSVYWYQQSLDQGLQFLIQYYNGEERAKGNILERFSAQQFPDLHSELNLSSLELGDSALYFCASTVGSGNTIYFGEGSWLTVV.

J is TRBJ1-1 and V is TRBV30, with D possibly matching TRBD1 (6 bases). This CDR3 contains 14 residues. Trimming pared 7 bases from V and 0 bases from J, leaving 15 bases between. CDR1 and CDR2 (germline): GTSNPN, SVGIG (reference sequence). CDR3 amino acids: CASGRTGLNTEAFF. The CDR3 DNA sequence: TGTGCCTCTGGCCGAACAGGGCTGAACACTGAAGCTTTCTTT. The complete variable domain, with remaining parts taken from reference TRBV30 and TRBJ1-1, reads SQTIHQWPATLVQPVGSPLSLECTVEGTSNPNLYWYRQAAGRGLQLLFYSVGIGQISSEVPQNLSASRPQDRQFILSSKKLLLSDSGFYLCASGRTGLNTEAFFGQGTRLTVV.

The V gene is TRBV11-2, the J gene TRBJ1-4; D possibly corresponds to TRBD1 (6 bases). V lost 1 base to trimming and J lost 7 bases, with 13 bases between them. The CDR3 spans 15 residues. The germline V gene has CDR1 SGHAT and CDR2 FQNNGV. The CDR3 region has the DNA TGTGCCAGCAGCTTAGCGGACAGCTTATTTGAAAAACTGTTTTTT. Protein: CASSLADSLFEKLFF.

The chain carries TRBV29-1 and TRBJ2-3; 9 bases match TRBD1. Germline V gene data show CDR1 as SQVTM and CDR2 as ANQGSEA. J gave up 1 base and V 4 bases, and 3 bases lay outside the gene matches. This CDR3 has 14 residues. CDR3 protein: CSVGQGEGTDTQYF. The CDR3 DNA follows: TGCAGCGTTGGACAGGGGGAGGGCACAGATACGCAGTATTTT.

The chain combines TRBV29-1 with TRBJ2-7; D perhaps matches TRBD2 (5 bases). CDR3 length: 15 residues. Between the trimmed V and J ends, which lost 7 bases and 0 bases, there was a span of 19 bases. Looked up from germline, CDR1 is SQVTM and CDR2 is ANQGSEA. Written as DNA, the CDR3 is TGCAGCGATCGGGGATCCAAGCTTGCCTCCTACGAGCAGTACTTC. The encoded protein is CSDRGSKLASYEQYF.

The chain couples TRBV5-1 to TRBJ2-7; D is undetermined. The germline V gene has CDR1 SGHRS and CDR2 YFSETQ. V was shortened by 0 bases and J by 2 bases, with 6 bases between the two germline ends. There are 13 residues in the CDR3. DNA for the CDR3: TGCGCCAGCAGCTTGGAACAAGCCTACGAGCAGTACTTC. This encodes CASSLEQAYEQYF.

V gene TRBV4-2 combines with J gene TRBJ1-4; D remains unclear. V lost 4 bases and J lost 4, with 13 bases in between. Germline V CDR1 and CDR2: LGHNA, YNFKEQ. This CDR3 spans 15 amino acids. CDR3 amino acids: CASSLNGRDNEKLFF. The CDR3 DNA reads TGTGCCAGCAGCCTTAACGGTCGTGATAATGAAAAACTGTTTTTT.

For this clone: The junction departs from germline at one end; a sequencing error may be responsible. Other DNA sequences in this specimen translate into the identical CDR3. The chain employs TRBV24-1 and TRBJ1-5; 7 bases match TRBD1. From germline, CDR1 is KGHDR and CDR2 SFDVKD. CDR3 length equals 14 residues. CDR3 protein: CATSGGQVLQPQHF. For the CDR3, the DNA is TGTGCCACCAGTGGAGGACAGGTCCTTCAGCCTCAGCATTTT.

This chain links TRBV3-1 (or the pseudogene TRBV3-2) with TRBJ1-1, with D possibly TRBD1 on 5 matching bases. There are 17 residues in the CDR3. V was shortened by 0 bases and J by 1 base, with 15 bases between the two germline ends. In germline, CDR1 is LGHDT, CDR2 YNNKEL (reference sequence). The CDR3 is CASSQEKIRGKNTEAFF. The CDR3 coding sequence is TGTGCCAGCAGCCAAGAAAAGATACGGGGGAAGAACACTGAAGCTTTCTTT.

The V gene is TRBV20-1, the J gene TRBJ2-2; D perhaps matches TRBD1 (5 bases). V was clipped by 3 bases and J by 2 bases, with 10 bases between them. CDR1 is DFQATT, CDR2 SNEGSKA, per germline (reference sequence). The CDR3 sequence is 14 residues long. The CDR3 nucleotides are TGCAGTGCTAGTTGGGGCCAAAACACCGGGGAGCTGTTTTTT. Translating gives CSASWGQNTGELFF.

The count of this clone is one. The chain has TRBV28 and TRBJ2-1, with D possibly matching TRBD1 (6 bases). The germline CDR1 and CDR2 sequences are MDHEN and SYDVKM. The CDR3 runs 16 residues. V was trimmed by 3 bases and J by 4 bases, leaving 16 bases between them. CDR3 sequence: CASSFSWGQQYNEQFF. Written as DNA, the CDR3 is TGTGCCAGCAGTTTCTCGTGGGGACAACAATACAATGAGCAGTTCTTC.

The V gene is TRBV6-6, the J gene TRBJ2-7; D ambiguous. Germline values: CDR1 MNHNY, CDR2 SVGAGI (reference sequence). V was cut by 6 bases and J by 3 bases, with 6 bases left in between. The CDR3 spans 11 residues. The CDR3 region is CASSSHYEQYF. In nucleotides, the CDR3 is TGTGCCAGCAGCTCGCACTACGAGCAGTACTTC.

The J gene is TRBJ1-1, the V gene TRBV7-2, with D unclear. This CDR3 is 14 amino acids long. Germline V gene data show CDR1 as SGHTA and CDR2 as FQGNSA. Between the trimmed V and J ends, which lost 5 bases and 3 bases, there was a span of 13 bases. The CDR3 nucleotides are TGTGCCAGCAGCGCCGCTTTGAGGGACACTGAAGCTTTCTTT. This translates into CASSAALRDTEAFF.

This clone occurred once. The V call is TRBV28, the J call TRBJ1-4; the D is unclear. V was pared by 5 bases and J by 0 bases, with 7 bases between. CDR1 and CDR2 (germline): MDHEN, SYDVKM. CDR3 length equals 14 residues. In DNA, the CDR3 is TGTGCCAGCAGTACGCCTGCAACTAATGAAAAACTGTTTTTT. Its protein is CASSTPATNEKLFF.

The chain has TRBV7-8 and TRBJ1-2; TRBD1 matches 9 bases. This CDR3 has 14 amino acids. Per the germline V gene, CDR1 is SGHVS and CDR2 is FQNEAQ. The J segment lost 7 bases and the V segment lost 4 bases, leaving 7 bases of the junction unmatched. As DNA, the CDR3 is TGTGCCAGCAGCTATTCTAGGACAGGGGTTGGCTACACCTTC. Translation: CASSYSRTGVGYTF.

The J gene is TRBJ2-2, the V gene TRBV19, with D perhaps TRBD2 (5 bases). The V end was cut by 7 bases, the J end by 4 bases, with 19 bases between. Germline V lookup: CDR1 LNHDA, CDR2 SQIVND (reference sequence). This CDR3 is built from 16 residues. The CDR3 protein is CASNPRMGATTGELFF. In DNA form, the CDR3 reads TGTGCCAGTAATCCTCGGATGGGAGCAACCACCGGGGAGCTGTTTTTT.

V usage is TRBV5-4 and J usage is TRBJ1-1; TRBD1 is a possible D gene (5 bases). CDR3 length equals 13 residues. Germline V gene lookup returns CDR1 SGHNT and CDR2 YYREEE (reference sequence). Deletions cut 6 bases from V and 1 base from J, with 10 bases between. DNA of the CDR3: TGTGCCAGCACCCCGGGGGGGAACACTGAAGCTTTCTTT. Its translation is CASTPGGNTEAFF.

The chain uses TRBV7-9 and TRBJ1-1, with no clear D. The CDR3 is 14 residues long. Trimming removed 1 base from V and 2 bases from J, with 8 bases in between. Germline CDR1 reads SEHNR; CDR2 reads FQNEAQ (reference sequence). Here the CDR3 DNA reads TGTGCCAGCAGCTTAGATCACAGCAACACTGAAGCTTTCTTT. Its translation is CASSLDHSNTEAFF.

The chain uses TRBV5-5 and TRBJ2-5; TRBD1 agrees at 8 bases. After removal of 4 bases from V and 2 bases from J, the junction contained 7 bases not matched to a gene. The V gene's germline CDR1 is SGHKS and CDR2 YYEKEE (reference sequence). This CDR3 spans 15 amino acids. The DNA of the CDR3 is TGTGCCAGCAGCGGAATAAACAGGGGGCAAGAGACCCAGTACTTC. Protein product: CASSGINRGQETQYF.

The V call is TRBV28, the J call TRBJ2-1; 9 nucleotides agree with TRBD1. V shed 8 bases, J shed 2 bases, and the junction held 7 bases outside the gene matches. The CDR3 runs to 15 residues. CDR1 MDHEN and CDR2 SYDVKM come from the germline V gene. CDR3 sequence: CASDSRQGAYNEQFF. CDR3 sequence (DNA): TGTGCCAGCGACTCTCGACAGGGGGCCTACAATGAGCAGTTCTTC.